Listed below are T cell receptor beta chains from one sample, sequenced in a study of blood T cell repertoires in COVID-19. Profiled with immunoSEQ multiplex PCR; TCRdb holds only in-frame clones, not every one. This repertoire shows over 15,000 clones, 70% to 90% found once; its top ten account for approximately 12%. Sequences were obtained from peripheral blood. The source of these receptors is a human donor in a cohort sampled during active COVID-19. The conserved cysteine and the conserved F or W are not part of the CDR3 here. The size field is filled for only some rows; it gives once, few, many or a size class.

J gene: TRBJ1-1
V gene: TRBV2
clone size: NA
CDR3 protein: ASSVTGGTEAF

J gene: TRBJ1-2
V gene: TRBV3-1/TRBV3-2
clone size: NA
CDR3 protein: ASSQDPGGTRGGYT

J gene: TRBJ1-1
V gene: TRBV30
clone size: NA
CDR3 protein: VRRRGTEAF

J gene: TRBJ2-2
V gene: TRBV24-1
clone size: once
CDR3 protein: ATSDGGGNTGELF

J gene: TRBJ1-4
V gene: TRBV11-2
clone size: NA
CDR3 protein: ASSPRRDSEKLF

J gene: TRBJ2-1
V gene: TRBV11-2
clone size: NA
CDR3 protein: ASSLHAVTYNEQF

J gene: TRBJ2-5
V gene: TRBV7-9
clone size: NA
CDR3 protein: ASSRRLAEETQY

J gene: TRBJ1-1
V gene: TRBV28
clone size: NA
CDR3 protein: ASSLSRGEAF

J gene: TRBJ1-2
V gene: TRBV28
clone size: NA
CDR3 protein: ASREGQGSNYGYT

J gene: TRBJ1-2
V gene: TRBV19
clone size: once
CDR3 protein: ASQTGTGYNYGYT

J gene: TRBJ2-7
V gene: TRBV5-1
clone size: NA
CDR3 protein: ASSGGQSSEQY

J gene: TRBJ2-3
V gene: TRBV11-2
clone size: NA
CDR3 protein: ASSFSPPKAGGSTDTQY

J gene: TRBJ2-1
V gene: TRBV7-8
clone size: NA
CDR3 protein: ASSLARGLRYNEQF

J gene: TRBJ2-3
V gene: TRBV6-1
clone size: NA
CDR3 protein: ASSETSGGATDTQY

J gene: TRBJ1-5
V gene: TRBV7-2
clone size: once
CDR3 protein: ASSLHRDRGSNQPQH

J gene: TRBJ2-7
V gene: TRBV2
clone size: few
CDR3 protein: ASSDPGQGASLSYEQY

J gene: TRBJ1-1
V gene: TRBV7-2
clone size: NA
CDR3 protein: ASSSAGQGGITEAF

J gene: TRBJ1-3
V gene: TRBV5-1
clone size: NA
CDR3 protein: ASSPGSSGNTIY

J gene: TRBJ1-6
V gene: TRBV18
clone size: NA
CDR3 protein: ASSPNTGPESPLH

J gene: TRBJ2-5
V gene: TRBV27
clone size: few
CDR3 protein: ASREAGKKTQY

J gene: TRBJ1-1
V gene: TRBV27
clone size: NA
CDR3 protein: ASSGRDFDTEAF

J gene: TRBJ2-3
V gene: TRBV5-1
clone size: NA
CDR3 protein: ASSLAAASTDTQY

J gene: TRBJ1-1
V gene: TRBV28
clone size: NA
CDR3 protein: ASSSPGQEAF

J gene: TRBJ1-6
V gene: TRBV7-8
clone size: NA
CDR3 protein: ASSPMGQYNSPLH

J gene: TRBJ1-1
V gene: TRBV9
clone size: few
CDR3 protein: ASSVGSGTEAF

J gene: TRBJ2-1
V gene: TRBV6-5
clone size: NA
CDR3 protein: ASSPFWAGSNEQF

J gene: TRBJ2-5
V gene: TRBV11-2
clone size: NA
CDR3 protein: ASSSLKSEVQTQY

J gene: TRBJ2-7
V gene: TRBV27
clone size: NA
CDR3 protein: ASSSGQGGEQY

J gene: TRBJ1-6
V gene: TRBV6-5
clone size: NA
CDR3 protein: ASRRGQDNSPLH

J gene: TRBJ2-3
V gene: TRBV11-2
clone size: NA
CDR3 protein: ASRGPTQY

J gene: TRBJ2-5
V gene: TRBV6-5
clone size: NA
CDR3 protein: ASSYLAGGKETQY

J gene: TRBJ2-6
V gene: TRBV2
clone size: NA
CDR3 protein: ATAGSQAESGANVLT

J gene: TRBJ2-1
V gene: TRBV5-1
clone size: NA
CDR3 protein: ASSLASGFYNEQF